The TCR beta chain under discussion was sequenced for a study of T cell responses to AZD1222 COVID-19 vaccine. The study, taken as a whole, reports: Dominant at 160-218 and 743-854, vaccine-associated CD4 TCRs also spanned spike. Clonal diversity may have been underestimated in mostly white British donors. Of spike-specific TCRs, nearly half reportedly target regions left unmutated in variants.

Comment on this clone: The target antigen is unknown.

Here immunoSEQ multiplex PCR was the method, and the copy in TCRdb shows in-frame clones only, minus some. This table has 100,000 to 150,000 clones, about 79% appearing once. Trimming removed 1 base from V and 0 bases from J, with 5 bases in between. This CDR3 is built from 14 residues. CDR1 SGHKS and CDR2 YYEKEE come from the germline V gene (reference sequence). The sample here was peripheral blood, taken 28 days after the second AZD1222 dose. The chain is built from TRBV5-5 and TRBJ1-3; D not certain. This receptor was taken from an adult who received the AZD1222 COVID-19 vaccine. CDR3 sequence reads: CASSLWASGNTIYF. The DNA of the CDR3 is TGTGCCAGCAGCTTGTGGGCCTCTGGAAACACCATATATTTT.